This is a list of T cell receptor beta chains from one sample in a study of cytomegalovirus exposure and HLA in healthy donors. The assay was immunoSEQ multiplex PCR, and TCRdb's table has in-frame clones only and misses some. Of about 250,000 clones in the sample, roughly 87% were seen once. Sequenced: PBMCs. Receptor source: a man aged 18 to 29 in good health and CMV-seropositive. Each CDR3 is given with its conserved first and last residue. D genes are given only for firm matches. Only some rows state a clone size, as once, few, many or a class for expanded clones.

cdr3_aa cdr3_nt clone_size j_call v_call d_call
CAWSVPPTSRNTIYF TGTGCCTGGAGTGTACCACCTACCTCTCGAAACACCATATATTTT . TRBJ1-3 TRBV30 .
CASRTGVTGELFF TGTGCCAGTAGGACAGGGGTTACCGGGGAGCTGTTTTTT . TRBJ2-2 TRBV7-9 TRBD1
CASSEWDWGEGRNEQFF TGTGCCAGCAGTGAATGGGATTGGGGGGAGGGCCGCAATGAGCAGTTCTTC once TRBJ2-1 TRBV6-1 TRBD2
CASSSWTSWNTGELFF TGTGCCAGCAGTTCGTGGACTAGCTGGAACACCGGGGAGCTGTTTTTT . TRBJ2-2 TRBV27 TRBD2
CASRDYRGRADTQYF TGTGCCAGTAGGGATTACAGGGGGCGGGCAGATACGCAGTATTTT . TRBJ2-3 TRBV19 TRBD1
CASSDETSGYNEQFF TGCGCCAGCAGTGATGAGACTAGCGGATACAATGAGCAGTTCTTC . TRBJ2-1 TRBV10-2 TRBD2
CASSVGLAGSEQYF TGTGCCAGTAGTGTGGGACTAGCGGGGTCCGAGCAGTACTTC . TRBJ2-7 TRBV19 TRBD2
CASSLDPSSTEQYF TGCGCCAGCAGCTTGGACCCCAGTAGCACAGAGCAGTACTTC . TRBJ2-7 TRBV5-1 .
CSVFRGLAGLQEQFF TGCAGCGTATTTAGGGGACTAGCGGGGCTCCAGGAGCAGTTCTTC few TRBJ2-1 TRBV29-1 TRBD2
CASSPGFGTHSYEQYF TGCGCCAGCAGCCCGGGGTTTGGGACCCACTCCTACGAGCAGTACTTC . TRBJ2-7 TRBV5-1 .
CAWSLGGRAEDLRIHEQYF TGTGCCTGGAGTTTGGGCGGGAGGGCCGAGGATCTACGAATCCACGAGCAGTACTTC . TRBJ2-7 TRBV30 TRBD2
CSGLGSYNEQFF TGCAGCGGCCTAGGTTCCTACAATGAGCAGTTCTTC once TRBJ2-1 TRBV29-1 .
CASSQDPDRGRPYGYTF TGCGCCAGCAGCCAAGATCCCGACAGGGGGCGTCCCTATGGCTACACCTTC . TRBJ1-2 TRBV4-1 TRBD1
CASSAGSGLAIEQFF TGTGCCAGCAGCGCCGGATCGGGACTAGCAATTGAGCAGTTCTTC few TRBJ2-1 TRBV11-3 TRBD2
CASSVGGGTYEQYF TGTGCCAGCAGCGTAGGAGGGGGAACCTACGAGCAGTACTTC . TRBJ2-7 TRBV9 .
CASSLARWASYNEQFF TGTGCCAGCAGCTTAGCACGGTGGGCGTCCTACAATGAGCAGTTCTTC once TRBJ2-1 TRBV7-2 .
CASSLGRRSQETQYF TGTGCCAGCAGTTTGGGAAGGAGAAGCCAAGAGACCCAGTACTTC . TRBJ2-5 TRBV27 .
CASSHGGPYEQYF TGCGCCAGCAGCCACGGGGGACCGTACGAGCAGTACTTC . TRBJ2-7 TRBV4-1 .
CASRYDAGLGNQPQHF TGTGCCAGCAGATACGACGCGGGTCTTGGCAATCAGCCCCAGCATTTT . TRBJ1-5 TRBV6-6 .
CASSPGLAAYNEQFF TGTGCCAGCAGTCCCGGACTAGCGGCCTACAATGAGCAGTTCTTC . TRBJ2-1 TRBV7-7 TRBD2
CASSHWQGGTEAFF TGCGCCAGCAGTCACTGGCAGGGGGGCACTGAAGCTTTCTTT . TRBJ1-1 TRBV4-1 TRBD1
CASSPSEAGDTQYF TGTGCCAGCAGCCCGTCGGAGGCGGGAGATACGCAGTATTTT many TRBJ2-3 TRBV6-4 .
CASSSLGGAPDGYTF TGTGCCAGCAGCTCCTTAGGGGGCGCGCCCGATGGCTACACCTTC . TRBJ1-2 TRBV5-6 TRBD1
CASSLVAGAAVGANVLTF TGTGCCAGCAGCTTAGTTGCAGGGGCCGCCGTGGGGGCCAACGTCCTGACTTTC . TRBJ2-6 TRBV5-5 .
CASSIGMGDSNEQFF TGTGCCAGTAGTATAGGTATGGGGGACAGCAATGAGCAGTTCTTC few TRBJ2-1 TRBV19 TRBD1
CASSTAQQETQYF TGTGCCAGTAGTACGGCCCAGCAAGAGACCCAGTACTTC few TRBJ2-5 TRBV19 .
CASSSGDRVGYEQYF TGTGCCAGCAGCTCGGGGGACAGGGTTGGCTACGAGCAGTACTTC . TRBJ2-7 TRBV5-4 TRBD1
CASSLKGDINYGYTF TGCGCCAGCAGCTTGAAAGGGGATATTAACTATGGCTACACCTTC . TRBJ1-2 TRBV5-1 .
CASSAGPGGAEAFF TGTGCCAGCAGCGCCGGGCCGGGAGGCGCTGAAGCTTTCTTT . TRBJ1-1 TRBV9 .
CASSIRDRRHGYTF TGTGCCAGTAGTATCCGGGACAGGCGTCATGGCTACACCTTC . TRBJ1-2 TRBV19 TRBD1
CASSLTTRATGTAKLFF TGCGCCAGCAGCCTCACCACGAGGGCAACAGGGACGGCAAAACTGTTTTTT . TRBJ1-4 TRBV5-1 .
CASSLGRQYF TGTGCCAGCAGTTTGGGTAGGCAGTACTTC once TRBJ2-7 TRBV28 .
CAWSVNLRRSNEQFF TGTGCCTGGAGTGTTAACCTTAGACGAAGCAATGAGCAGTTCTTC . TRBJ2-1 TRBV30 .
CASSVSGTSSYNEQFF TGTGCCAGCAGCGTATCTGGGACTAGCAGTTACAATGAGCAGTTCTTC . TRBJ2-1 TRBV9 TRBD2
CASSSGGPGARGSYEQYF TGCGCCAGCAGCTCGGGGGGCCCAGGGGCCAGGGGCTCCTACGAGCAGTACTTC . TRBJ2-7 TRBV5-1 .
CASSLQQGASYEQYF TGTGCCAGCAGCTTACAACAGGGGGCCTCCTACGAGCAGTACTTC . TRBJ2-7 TRBV7-6 TRBD1
CASSFSYNEQFF TGTGCCAGCAGTTTCAGCTACAATGAGCAGTTCTTC once TRBJ2-1 TRBV6-1 .
CASSSPSAGAHPYEQYF TGTGCCAGCAGTTCCCCAAGTGCGGGAGCCCACCCCTACGAGCAGTACTTC . TRBJ2-7 TRBV28 TRBD2
CSVSGAVNQPQHF TGCAGCGTTTCAGGGGCCGTCAATCAGCCCCAGCATTTT . TRBJ1-5 TRBV29-1 .